These 22 T cell receptor beta chains came from one sample sequenced in a study of T-cell reconstitution after alpha-beta-depleted transplantation in children (dated by TCRdb to about 2016). Libraries were constructed by PCR. Sequencing relied on an Illumina HiSeq 2500. To normalize quantification of the TCRbeta repertoire, the TCR libraries were built with molecular barcoding that relied on unique molecular identifiers. TCRdb reworked the public reads: Q25 trimming with fastp, MiXCR clone assembly, productive beta chains retained. Rows matching on CDR3 protein sequence are summarized as one entry with the most common DNA and genes. Here the sample has around 680,000 distinct CDR3 sequences; around 16% occur a single time. The ten largest clones add up to 1.1% of the sample. The material sequenced was PBMCs from the stem cell graft donor, taken from the stem cell graft. The origin of the receptors is a human donor who donated a stem cell graft to a child with acute myeloid leukemia.

This clonotype was observed a few times. This sequence joins TRBV15 and TRBJ2-7, with 7 positions matching TRBD2. CDR3 length: 14 amino acids. In germline, CDR1 is LNHNV, CDR2 YYDKDF (reference sequence). V shed 0 bases, J shed 3 bases, and the junction held 2 bases outside the gene matches. CDR3 in amino acids: CATSREGGGYEQYF. In DNA form, the CDR3 reads TGTGCCACCAGCAGAGAGGGCGGGGGCTACGAGCAGTACTTC.

This clonotype was seen at least ten times. CDR3 sequence reads: CASSPGHWNTGELFF. CDR3 coding DNA: TGCGCCAGCAGCCCCGGACACTGGAACACCGGGGAGCTGTTTTTT. This chain uses TRBV5-1 with TRBJ2-2; weak D call: TRBD1 (5 bases). The CDR3 totals 15 residues. V dropped 4 bases and J dropped 1 base, with 11 bases sitting between them. Germline V gene lookup returns CDR1 SGHRS and CDR2 YFSETQ. Supplemented by reference TRBV5-1 and TRBJ2-2, the full variable domain reads KAGVTQTPRYLIKTRGQQVTLSCSPISGHRSVSWYQQTPGQGLQFLFEYFSETQRNKGNFPGRFSGRQFSNSRSEMNVSTLELGDSALYLCASSPGHWNTGELFFGEGSRLTVL.

This clonotype has ten or more counts. This sequence joins TRBV20-1 and TRBJ2-7; 8 bases line up with TRBD1. V shed 5 bases and J 6 bases; nucleotides not matched to a gene: 6. CDR1 DFQATT and CDR2 SNEGSKA come from the germline V gene (reference sequence). The CDR3 has 12 amino acids. The CDR3 region is CSASGQGSEQYF. CDR3 coding DNA: TGCAGTGCTTCCGGACAGGGATCCGAGCAGTACTTC.

This rearrangement joins TRBV27 to TRBJ2-7, with D tentatively TRBD2 (6 bases). V was shortened by 5 bases and J by 6 bases, with 11 bases between the two germline ends. The CDR3 extends over 12 amino acids. CDR1 is MNHEY and CDR2 is SMNVEV in the germline V gene (reference sequence). In DNA, the CDR3 is TGTGCCAGCAGTACGGGACTGCTCGAGCAGTACTTC. It translates to CASSTGLLEQYF.

In this sample, this clonotype turned up a few times. The chain joins TRBV7-3 to TRBJ2-3, with 7 bases identical to TRBD1. This CDR3 contains 13 residues. Germline-derived CDR1 and CDR2 are SGHTA and FQGTGA. V was clipped by 5 bases and J by 6 bases; unmatched bases: 5. The CDR3 DNA follows: TGTGCCAGCAGCATGACAGGGTCCGATACGCAGTATTTT. It yields the protein CASSMTGSDTQYF.

The rearrangement uses TRBV20-1 and TRBJ2-1, with no clear D. Trimming removed 6 bases from V and 0 bases from J, with 15 bases in between. This CDR3 contains 15 residues. CDR1 is DFQATT and CDR2 is SNEGSKA in the germline V gene (reference sequence). CDR3 nucleotide sequence: TGCAGTGCCCCCTGTATCCTCAGCTCCTACAATGAGCAGTTCTTC. Residues: CSAPCILSSYNEQFF.

The chain has TRBV29-1 and TRBJ2-2; tentatively, D is TRBD2 (6 bases). This CDR3 comprises 14 residues. The germline V gene encodes CDR1 SQVTM and CDR2 ANQGSEA. V was cut by 4 bases and J by 6 bases, with 15 bases left in between. The DNA of the CDR3 is TGCAGCGTTGCGGTGGGACTCCCCGCCGGGGAGCTGTTTTTT. It yields the protein CSVAVGLPAGELFF.

This clonotype was counted at least ten times. The CDR3 loop is CASSQRGVETQYF. The DNA for the CDR3 is TGTGCCAGCAGCCAGCGTGGGGTGGAGACCCAGTACTTC. This sequence joins TRBV7-8 and TRBJ2-5; D unclear. Germline V lookup: CDR1 SGHVS, CDR2 FQNEAQ. The CDR3 loop spans 13 amino acids. Trimming took off 5 bases at V and 5 bases at J, with 12 bases between the two ends.

This chain joins TRBV24-1 and TRBJ2-5, with 10 nucleotides matching TRBD1. The germline V gene has CDR1 KGHDR and CDR2 SFDVKD. CDR3 length equals 17 residues. The J segment lost 3 bases and the V segment lost 2 bases, leaving 8 bases of the junction unmatched. CDR3: CATSDSYLGQGKETQYF. The DNA for the CDR3 is TGTGCCACCAGTGATTCTTACTTGGGACAGGGGAAAGAGACCCAGTACTTC.

This clonotype has at least ten counts. The V call is TRBV29-1, the J call TRBJ2-3; TRBD2 agrees at 9 bases. Germline V gene data show CDR1 as SQVTM and CDR2 as ANQGSEA. CDR3 size: 14 residues. The V and J ends lost 6 bases and 6 bases, in that order; junction bases with no gene match: 10. CDR3 sequence: CSVASGGTHDTQYF. DNA of the CDR3: TGCAGCGTGGCGAGCGGGGGGACCCACGATACGCAGTATTTT.

The chain employs TRBV6-6 and TRBJ1-5, with D unclear. CDR3 length: 13 residues. In germline, CDR1 is MNHNY, CDR2 SVGAGI (reference sequence). V dropped 0 bases and J dropped 6 bases, with 6 bases sitting between them. CDR3 amino acids: CASSYSSGQPQHF. For the CDR3, the DNA is TGTGCCAGCAGTTACTCAAGCGGTCAGCCCCAGCATTTT.

The table lists this clonotype with many counts. V is TRBV13 and J is TRBJ1-2; D might be TRBD1 (6 bases). Germline assignment: CDR1 PRHDT and CDR2 FYEKMQ (reference sequence). With 5 bases removed from V and 7 bases from J, the gap between germline ends came to 14 bases. This CDR3 region has 13 residues. Here the CDR3 DNA reads TGTGCCAGCAGCCGGACAGTCGGAGGTGGCTACACCTTC. This encodes CASSRTVGGGYTF.

This chain joins TRBV3-1 and TRBJ1-2, with TRBD1 as a possible D gene (6 bases). Germline V gene lookup returns CDR1 LGHDT and CDR2 YNNKEL (reference sequence). The CDR3 is 14 residues long. V dropped 0 bases and J dropped 4 bases, with 9 bases sitting between them. The CDR3 loop is CASSQEDRLYGYTF. As DNA, the CDR3 is TGTGCCAGCAGCCAAGAAGACAGGCTCTATGGCTACACCTTC.

This clonotype was detected many times. This chain connects TRBV20-1 to TRBJ2-7, with TRBD2 matching over 10 bases. There are 14 residues in the CDR3. V was clipped by 0 bases and J by 8 bases; unmatched bases: 7. Germline lookup yields CDR1 DFQATT and CDR2 SNEGSKA (reference sequence). CDR3 DNA sequence: TGCAGTGCTAGAGATCCAGCGGGGGGGCCCCAGCAGTACTTC. Protein: CSARDPAGGPQQYF.

CDR3 region: CASFLSGDRGSYNEQFF. The CDR3 nucleotides are TGTGCCAGCTTCCTTTCGGGGGACAGGGGCTCCTACAATGAGCAGTTCTTC. The rearrangement joins TRBV7-6 to TRBJ2-1; 10 positions agree with TRBD1. Germline CDR1 reads SGHVS; CDR2 reads FNYEAQ. Unmatched junction bases numbered 10, after V lost 8 bases and J lost 0 bases. The CDR3 length is 17 residues.

This chain uses TRBV7-8 with TRBJ2-3; tentatively, D is TRBD1 (6 bases). V lost 3 bases and J 0 bases, leaving 13 bases between the germline ends. The CDR3 consists of 16 residues. Germline V gene sequence: CDR1 SGHVS, CDR2 FQNEAQ. CDR3 amino acids: CASSLQTGRSTDTQYF. The DNA of the CDR3 is TGTGCCAGCAGCTTGCAAACAGGGCGGAGCACAGATACGCAGTATTTT.

The table lists this clonotype with many counts. The chain recombines TRBV20-1 with TRBJ1-2, with D possibly TRBD1 on 5 matching bases. CDR1 and CDR2 from the germline V gene are DFQATT and SNEGSKA (reference sequence). The CDR3 extends over 17 amino acids. V lost 1 base, J lost 8 bases, and 26 bases lay in between. The CDR3 DNA reads TGCAGTGCTAGAGTTGGTGATGTCGCAACAGGCCGGCGGGGCTACACCTTC. Translated, it gives CSARVGDVATGRRGYTF.

This clonotype has only a few counts. The chain couples TRBV20-1 to TRBJ1-3; no clear D. The germline V gene encodes CDR1 DFQATT and CDR2 SNEGSKA (reference sequence). V shed 1 base and J shed 2 bases, with 12 bases lying between them. The CDR3 runs to 15 residues. The CDR3 protein is CSARGAASAGNTIYF. CDR3 DNA sequence: TGCAGTGCTAGAGGGGCAGCGTCGGCTGGAAACACCATATATTTT.

This clonotype occurred many times. V is TRBV27 and J is TRBJ2-1, with D possibly TRBD2 on 6 matching bases. Per germline, CDR1 MNHEY and CDR2 SMNVEV (reference sequence). Trimming left V 0 bases short and J 2 bases short, with 8 bases between. CDR3 length: 15 amino acids. The CDR3 region has the DNA TGTGCCAGCAGTTTATCAGCGGGTCCCTACAATGAGCAGTTCTTC. Translation: CASSLSAGPYNEQFF.

This clonotype was recorded at least ten times. CDR3 sequence: CASNSGQQETQYF. The CDR3 DNA follows: TGTGCCAGCAATAGCGGGCAACAAGAGACCCAGTACTTC. The V gene is TRBV6-6, the J gene TRBJ2-5, with TRBD2 matching 7 bases. The length of the CDR3 is 13 residues. In germline, CDR1 is MNHNY, CDR2 SVGAGI (reference sequence). V was clipped by 7 bases and J by 2 bases; unmatched bases: 4.

Only a few counts were recorded for this clonotype. This chain links TRBV25-1 with TRBJ2-1, with TRBD1 matching 7 bases. Germline V gene data show CDR1 as MGHDK and CDR2 as SYGVNS. The CDR3 runs to 17 residues. Losses at the gene ends were 4 bases for V and 2 bases for J; bases not matched to a gene: 11. This chain's CDR3 is CASSGYRGDLTYNEQFF. As DNA, the CDR3 is TGTGCCAGCAGTGGTTACAGGGGTGATTTGACCTACAATGAGCAGTTCTTC.

In this sample, this clonotype turned up a few times. This chain joins TRBV7-2 and TRBJ1-3; 9 bases fit TRBD1. Per germline, CDR1 SGHTA and CDR2 FQGNSA. The CDR3 runs to 15 residues. Trimming removed 5 bases from V and 6 bases from J; junction bases left unmatched: 8. CDR3 DNA: TGTGCCAGCAGCCCTCGGACAGGGGCGACAAACACCATATATTTT. Protein: CASSPRTGATNTIYF.